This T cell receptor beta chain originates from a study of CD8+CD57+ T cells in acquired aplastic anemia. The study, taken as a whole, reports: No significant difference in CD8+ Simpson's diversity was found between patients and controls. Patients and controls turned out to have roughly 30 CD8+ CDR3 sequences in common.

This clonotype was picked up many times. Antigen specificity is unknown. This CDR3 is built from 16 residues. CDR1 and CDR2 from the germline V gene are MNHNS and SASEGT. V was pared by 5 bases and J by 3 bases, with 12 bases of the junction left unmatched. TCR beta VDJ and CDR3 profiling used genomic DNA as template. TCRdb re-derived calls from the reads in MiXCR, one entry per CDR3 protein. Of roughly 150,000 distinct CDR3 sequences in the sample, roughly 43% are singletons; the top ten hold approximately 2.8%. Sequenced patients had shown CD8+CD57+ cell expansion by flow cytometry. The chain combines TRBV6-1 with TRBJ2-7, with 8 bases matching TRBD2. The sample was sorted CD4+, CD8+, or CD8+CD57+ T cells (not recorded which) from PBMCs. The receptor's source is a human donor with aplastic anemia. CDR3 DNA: TGTGCCAGCAGTCTCGGGGGGGCTACCCAACTCTACGAGCAGTACTTC. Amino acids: CASSLGGATQLYEQYF.